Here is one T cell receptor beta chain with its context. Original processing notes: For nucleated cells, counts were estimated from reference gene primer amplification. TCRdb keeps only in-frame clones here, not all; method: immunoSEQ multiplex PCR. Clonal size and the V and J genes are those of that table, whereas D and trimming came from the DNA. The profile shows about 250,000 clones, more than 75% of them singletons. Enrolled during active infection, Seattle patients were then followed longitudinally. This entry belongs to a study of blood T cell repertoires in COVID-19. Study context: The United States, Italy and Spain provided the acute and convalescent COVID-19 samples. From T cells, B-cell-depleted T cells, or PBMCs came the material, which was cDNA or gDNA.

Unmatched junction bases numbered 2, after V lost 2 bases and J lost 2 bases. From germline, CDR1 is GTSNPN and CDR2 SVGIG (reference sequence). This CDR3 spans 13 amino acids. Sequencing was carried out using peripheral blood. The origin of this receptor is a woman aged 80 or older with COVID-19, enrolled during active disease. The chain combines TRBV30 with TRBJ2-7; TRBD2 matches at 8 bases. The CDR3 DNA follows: TGTGCCTGGAGTCCGGGACTAGCCTACGAGCAGTACTTC. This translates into CAWSPGLAYEQYF.